A selection of T cell receptor beta chains follows, all from one sample in a study of T cell responses to AZD1222 COVID-19 vaccine. TCRdb keeps only in-frame clones here, not all; method: immunoSEQ multiplex PCR. The repertoire holds about 130,000 clones, with about 90% as singletons. The specimen comprised peripheral blood, sampled on day 0 of AZD1222 vaccination. These receptors all stem from an adult in good health. Each CDR3 is given with its conserved first and last residue. Fields, in order: D gene, clone size, V gene, CDR3 protein. D genes are given only for firm matches. Clone size, where shown, is once, few, many, or a class for clones that have expanded.

NA	NA	TRBV7-3	CASSRWYLGRSPYEQYF
NA	NA	TRBV27	CASTSWGATNTGELFF
NA	NA	TRBV5-4	CASSFARESSGYTF
TRBD1	few	TRBV28	CASSLLDREHQPQHF
NA	NA	TRBV19	CATKWAGDSNQPQHF
NA	NA	TRBV6-5	CASRAAYSGNTIYF
NA	NA	TRBV30	CAWVPRLSGNTIYF
NA	NA	TRBV6-1	CASSEASAFPRPEQYF
NA	NA	TRBV6-5	CASRSRAATTDTQYF
NA	NA	TRBV27	CASRPGADFYGYTF
NA	NA	TRBV6-2/TRBV6-3	CASSYSERNEQFF
TRBD1	NA	TRBV7-9	CASSPLGMDRDNSPLHF
TRBD1	NA	TRBV28	CASSTGQGTYNEQFF
NA	NA	TRBV19	CASRDLLTETQYF
TRBD2	NA	TRBV9	CASSQAGVGYNEQFF
NA	few	TRBV7-2	CASSPPSALNYEQYF
NA	NA	TRBV27	CASSLEGYGYTF
TRBD1	NA	TRBV14	CASSQEQGAYNEQFF
TRBD1	NA	TRBV10-3	CAISDPQGVWSAFSTSSGANVLTF
NA	NA	TRBV27	CAEVADSYEQYF
NA	NA	TRBV27	CASSLSNTGELFF
NA	NA	TRBV7-2	CASSFSATVSNQPQHF
TRBD1	NA	TRBV18	CASSPLNTGGGLIGGYTF
NA	NA	TRBV7-9	CASSSQGLDQPQHF
NA	NA	TRBV5-1	CASSLAARIDYNEQFF
NA	NA	TRBV28	CASTPWGRSEQYF
NA	NA	TRBV5-4	CASSYRGTDNEQFF